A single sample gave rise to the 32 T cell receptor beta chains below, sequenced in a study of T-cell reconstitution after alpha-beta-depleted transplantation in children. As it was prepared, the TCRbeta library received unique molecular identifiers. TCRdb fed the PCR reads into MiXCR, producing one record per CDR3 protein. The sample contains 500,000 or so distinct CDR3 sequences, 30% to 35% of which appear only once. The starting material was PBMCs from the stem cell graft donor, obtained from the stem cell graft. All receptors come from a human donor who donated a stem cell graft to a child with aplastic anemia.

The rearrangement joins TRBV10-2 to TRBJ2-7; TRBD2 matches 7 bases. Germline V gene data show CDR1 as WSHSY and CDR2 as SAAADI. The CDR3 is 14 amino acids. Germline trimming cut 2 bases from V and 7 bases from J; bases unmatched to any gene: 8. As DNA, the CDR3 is TGCGCCAGCAGTGAGAGAGGGAGGGCCGGGGAGCAGTACGTC. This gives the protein CASSERGRAGEQYV.

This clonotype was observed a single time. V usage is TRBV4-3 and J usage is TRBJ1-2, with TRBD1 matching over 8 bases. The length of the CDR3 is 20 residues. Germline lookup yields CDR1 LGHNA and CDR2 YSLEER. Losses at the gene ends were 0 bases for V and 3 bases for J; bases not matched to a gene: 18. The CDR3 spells CASSQDLGDRINMGYYGYTF. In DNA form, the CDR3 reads TGCGCCAGCAGCCAAGATCTTGGGGACAGGATTAACATGGGGTACTATGGCTACACCTTC.

The DNA of the CDR3 is TGTGCCAGCAGAGATAGCGGCAGCTCCTACGAGCAGTACGTC. Amino acid sequence: CASRDSGSSYEQYV. The chain uses TRBV6-1 and TRBJ2-7; the D gene is possibly TRBD2 (6 bases). Trimming took 6 bases from V and 0 from J, leaving 12 bases between them. Germline lookup yields CDR1 MNHNS and CDR2 SASEGT. The CDR3 contains 14 residues.

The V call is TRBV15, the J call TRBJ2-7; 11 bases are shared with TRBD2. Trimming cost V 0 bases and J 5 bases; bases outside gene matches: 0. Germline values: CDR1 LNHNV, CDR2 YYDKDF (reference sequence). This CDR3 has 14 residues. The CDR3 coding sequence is TGTGCCACCAGCAGAGAACTAGCGGGAGACGAGCAGTACTTC. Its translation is CATSRELAGDEQYF.

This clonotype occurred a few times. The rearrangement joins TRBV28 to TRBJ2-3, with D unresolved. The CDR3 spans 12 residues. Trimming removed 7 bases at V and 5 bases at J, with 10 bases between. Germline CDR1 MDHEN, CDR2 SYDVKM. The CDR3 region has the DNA TGTGCCAGCAAAGAGGCTGAAGATACGCAGTATTTT. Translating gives CASKEAEDTQYF.

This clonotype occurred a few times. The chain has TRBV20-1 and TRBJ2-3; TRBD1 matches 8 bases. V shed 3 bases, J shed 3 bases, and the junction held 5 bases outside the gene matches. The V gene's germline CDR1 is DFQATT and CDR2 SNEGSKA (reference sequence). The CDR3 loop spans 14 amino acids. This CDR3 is CSARGRGRTDTQYF. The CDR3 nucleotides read TGCAGTGCTAGGGGCAGGGGGCGAACAGATACGCAGTATTTT.

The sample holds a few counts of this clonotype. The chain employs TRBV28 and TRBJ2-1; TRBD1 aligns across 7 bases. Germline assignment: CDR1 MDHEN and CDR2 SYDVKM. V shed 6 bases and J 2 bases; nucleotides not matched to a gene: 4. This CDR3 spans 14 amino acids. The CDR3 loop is CASRSTGTYNEQFF. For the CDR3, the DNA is TGTGCCAGCAGGTCGACAGGGACCTACAATGAGCAGTTCTTC.

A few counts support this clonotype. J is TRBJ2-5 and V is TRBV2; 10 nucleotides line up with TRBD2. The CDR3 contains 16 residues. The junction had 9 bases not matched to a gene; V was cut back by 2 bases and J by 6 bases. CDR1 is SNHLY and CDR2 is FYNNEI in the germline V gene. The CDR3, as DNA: TGTGCCAGCAGTGAATTGGCTAGCGGGAGTTTTAAGACCCAGTACTTC. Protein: CASSELASGSFKTQYF.

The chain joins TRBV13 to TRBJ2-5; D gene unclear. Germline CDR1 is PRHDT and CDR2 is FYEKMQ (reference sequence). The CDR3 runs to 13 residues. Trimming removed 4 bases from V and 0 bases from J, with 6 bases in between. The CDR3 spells CASSSLYQETQYF. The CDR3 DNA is TGTGCCAGCAGCTCTCTATACCAAGAGACCCAGTACTTC.

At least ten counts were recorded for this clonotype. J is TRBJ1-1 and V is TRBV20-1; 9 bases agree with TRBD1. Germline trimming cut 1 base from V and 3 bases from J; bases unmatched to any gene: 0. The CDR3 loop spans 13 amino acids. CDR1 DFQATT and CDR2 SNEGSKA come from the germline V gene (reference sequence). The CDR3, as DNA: TGCAGTGCTAGAGGGACAGGGGACACTGAAGCTTTCTTT. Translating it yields CSARGTGDTEAFF.

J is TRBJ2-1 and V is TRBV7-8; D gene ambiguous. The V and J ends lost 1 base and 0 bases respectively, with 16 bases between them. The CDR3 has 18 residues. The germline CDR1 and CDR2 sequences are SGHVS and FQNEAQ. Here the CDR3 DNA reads TGTGCCAGCAGCTTAGGGGGAAGTTTCGGCAGCTCCTACAATGAGCAGTTCTTC. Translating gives CASSLGGSFGSSYNEQFF.

The CDR3 protein is CASSLGQGLDNEQFF. CDR3 sequence (DNA): TGTGCCAGCTCACTGGGACAGGGATTGGACAATGAGCAGTTCTTC. This sequence joins TRBV18 and TRBJ2-1, with 9 bases aligning to TRBD1. The CDR3 contains 15 residues. Germline lookup yields CDR1 KGHSH and CDR2 LQKENI. V was clipped by 4 bases and J by 5 bases; unmatched bases: 6.

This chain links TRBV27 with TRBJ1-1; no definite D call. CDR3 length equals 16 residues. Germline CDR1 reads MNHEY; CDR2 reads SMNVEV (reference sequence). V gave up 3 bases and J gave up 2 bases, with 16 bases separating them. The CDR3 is CASSFSPIRGNTEAFF. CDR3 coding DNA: TGTGCCAGCAGTTTTAGCCCCATTCGAGGTAACACTGAAGCTTTCTTT.

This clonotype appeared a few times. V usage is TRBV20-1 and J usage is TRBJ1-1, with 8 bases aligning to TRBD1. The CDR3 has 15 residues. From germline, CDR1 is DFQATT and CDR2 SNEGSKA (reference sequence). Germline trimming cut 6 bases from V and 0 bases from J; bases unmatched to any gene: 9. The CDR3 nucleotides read TGCAGTGCCACAAGGGGGGACAGGATGAACACTGAAGCTTTCTTT. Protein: CSATRGDRMNTEAFF.

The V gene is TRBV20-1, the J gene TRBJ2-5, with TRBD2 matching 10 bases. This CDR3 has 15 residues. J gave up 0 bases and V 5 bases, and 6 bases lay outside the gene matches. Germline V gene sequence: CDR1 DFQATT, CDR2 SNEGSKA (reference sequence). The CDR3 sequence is CSAGRTSGYQETQYF. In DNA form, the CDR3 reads TGCAGTGCTGGAAGGACTAGCGGTTACCAAGAGACCCAGTACTTC.

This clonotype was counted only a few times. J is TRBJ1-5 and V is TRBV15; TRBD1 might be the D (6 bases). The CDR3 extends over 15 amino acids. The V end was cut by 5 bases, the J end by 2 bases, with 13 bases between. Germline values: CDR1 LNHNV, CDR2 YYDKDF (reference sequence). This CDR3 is CATSGTGHRNQPQHF. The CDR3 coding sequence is TGTGCCACCAGCGGCACGGGACACCGCAATCAGCCCCAGCATTTT.

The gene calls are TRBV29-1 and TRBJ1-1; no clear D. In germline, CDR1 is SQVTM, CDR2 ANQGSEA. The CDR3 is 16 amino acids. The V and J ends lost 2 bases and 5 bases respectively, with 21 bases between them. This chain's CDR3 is CSVEMIEVAGGTEAFF. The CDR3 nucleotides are TGCAGCGTTGAAATGATCGAGGTTGCAGGAGGGACTGAAGCTTTCTTT.

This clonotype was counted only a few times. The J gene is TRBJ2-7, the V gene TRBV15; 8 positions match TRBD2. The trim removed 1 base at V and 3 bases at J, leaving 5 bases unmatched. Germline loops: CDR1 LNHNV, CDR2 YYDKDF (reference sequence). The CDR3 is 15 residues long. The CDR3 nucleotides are TGTGCCACCAGCAGAGCCGGGACTAGGGTCTACGAGCAGTACTTC. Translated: CATSRAGTRVYEQYF.

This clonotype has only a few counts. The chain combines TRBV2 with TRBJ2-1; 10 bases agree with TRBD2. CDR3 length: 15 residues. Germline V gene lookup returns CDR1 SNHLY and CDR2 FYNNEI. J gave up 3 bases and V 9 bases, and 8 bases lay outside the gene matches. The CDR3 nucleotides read TGTGCCAGTATCGTAGCGGGGGGAGACTACAATGAGCAGTTCTTC. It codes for CASIVAGGDYNEQFF.

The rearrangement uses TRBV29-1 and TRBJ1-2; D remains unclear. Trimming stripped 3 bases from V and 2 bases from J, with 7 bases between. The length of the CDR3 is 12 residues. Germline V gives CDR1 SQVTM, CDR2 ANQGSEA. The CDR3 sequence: CSVDMLNYGYTF. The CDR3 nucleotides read TGCAGCGTTGATATGCTGAACTATGGCTACACCTTC.

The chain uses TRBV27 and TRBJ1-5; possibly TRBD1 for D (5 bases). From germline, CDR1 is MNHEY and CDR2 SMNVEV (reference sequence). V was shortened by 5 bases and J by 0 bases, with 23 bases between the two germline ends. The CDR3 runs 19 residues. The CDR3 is CASSTRRQGWGYSNQPQHF. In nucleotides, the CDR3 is TGTGCCAGCAGTACCCGAAGGCAGGGCTGGGGATATAGCAATCAGCCCCAGCATTTT.

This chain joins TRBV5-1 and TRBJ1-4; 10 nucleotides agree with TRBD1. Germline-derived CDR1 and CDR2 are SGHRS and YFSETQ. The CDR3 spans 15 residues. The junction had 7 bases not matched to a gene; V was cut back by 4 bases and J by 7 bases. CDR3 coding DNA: TGCGCCAGCAGCGATCCGGGACAGGGGATTGAAAAACTGTTTTTT. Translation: CASSDPGQGIEKLFF. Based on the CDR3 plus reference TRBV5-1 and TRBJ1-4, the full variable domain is KAGVTQTPRYLIKTRGQQVTLSCSPISGHRSVSWYQQTPGQGLQFLFEYFSETQRNKGNFPGRFSGRQFSNSRSEMNVSTLELGDSALYLCASSDPGQGIEKLFFGSGTQLSVL.

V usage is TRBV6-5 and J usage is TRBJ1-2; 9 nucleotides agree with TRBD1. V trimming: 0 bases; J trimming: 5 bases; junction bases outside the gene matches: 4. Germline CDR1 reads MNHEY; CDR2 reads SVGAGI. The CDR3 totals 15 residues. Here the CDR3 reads CASSYSRTGEYGYTF. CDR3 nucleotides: TGTGCCAGCAGTTACTCGAGGACAGGGGAATATGGCTACACCTTC.

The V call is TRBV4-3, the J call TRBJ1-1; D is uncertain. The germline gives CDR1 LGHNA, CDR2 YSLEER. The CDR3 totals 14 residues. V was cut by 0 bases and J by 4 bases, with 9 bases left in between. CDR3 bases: TGCGCCAGCAGCCAAGATTGGGAGACCACTGAAGCTTTCTTT. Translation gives CASSQDWETTEAFF.

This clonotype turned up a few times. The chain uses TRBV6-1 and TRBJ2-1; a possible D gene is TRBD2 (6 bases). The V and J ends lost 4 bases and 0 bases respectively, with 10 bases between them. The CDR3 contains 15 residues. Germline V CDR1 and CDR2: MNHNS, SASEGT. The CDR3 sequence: CASSVAGYSYNEQFF. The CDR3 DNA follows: TGTGCCAGCAGTGTTGCGGGGTACTCCTACAATGAGCAGTTCTTC.

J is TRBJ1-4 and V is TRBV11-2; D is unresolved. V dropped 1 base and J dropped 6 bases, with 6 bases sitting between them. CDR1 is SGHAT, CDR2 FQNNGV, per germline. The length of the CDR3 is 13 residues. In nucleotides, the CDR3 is TGTGCCAGCAGCTTAGGGGAGCATGAAAAACTGTTTTTT. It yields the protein CASSLGEHEKLFF.

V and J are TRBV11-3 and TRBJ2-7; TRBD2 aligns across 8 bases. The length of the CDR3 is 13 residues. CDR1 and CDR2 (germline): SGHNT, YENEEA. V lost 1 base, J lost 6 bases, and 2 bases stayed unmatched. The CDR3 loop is CASSLGGLGEQYV. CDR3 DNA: TGTGCCAGCAGCTTAGGGGGACTAGGCGAGCAGTACGTC.

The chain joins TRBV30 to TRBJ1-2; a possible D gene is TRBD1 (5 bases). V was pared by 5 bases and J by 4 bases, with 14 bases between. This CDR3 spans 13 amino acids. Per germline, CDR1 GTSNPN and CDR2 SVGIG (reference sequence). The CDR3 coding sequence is TGTGCCTGGTTCAAACAGGTCCGCTATGGCTACACCTTC. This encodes CAWFKQVRYGYTF.

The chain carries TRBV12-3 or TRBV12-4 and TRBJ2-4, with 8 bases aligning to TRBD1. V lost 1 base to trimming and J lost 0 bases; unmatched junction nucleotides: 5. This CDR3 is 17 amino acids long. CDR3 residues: CASSLVRQGLAKNIQYF. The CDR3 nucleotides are TGTGCCAGCAGTTTAGTTCGACAGGGGCTAGCCAAAAACATTCAGTACTTC.

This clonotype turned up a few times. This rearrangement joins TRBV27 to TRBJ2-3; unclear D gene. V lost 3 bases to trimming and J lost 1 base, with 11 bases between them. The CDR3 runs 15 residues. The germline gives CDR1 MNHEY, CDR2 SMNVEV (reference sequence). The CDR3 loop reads CASSFGTKGTDTQYF. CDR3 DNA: TGTGCCAGCAGTTTCGGTACTAAAGGCACAGATACGCAGTATTTT.

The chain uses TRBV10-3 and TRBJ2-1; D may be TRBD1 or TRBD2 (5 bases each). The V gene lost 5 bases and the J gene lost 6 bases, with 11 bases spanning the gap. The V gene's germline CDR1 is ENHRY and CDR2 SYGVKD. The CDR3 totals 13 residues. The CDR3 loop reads CAISPGAINEQFF. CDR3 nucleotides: TGTGCCATCAGTCCCGGGGCCATCAATGAGCAGTTCTTC.

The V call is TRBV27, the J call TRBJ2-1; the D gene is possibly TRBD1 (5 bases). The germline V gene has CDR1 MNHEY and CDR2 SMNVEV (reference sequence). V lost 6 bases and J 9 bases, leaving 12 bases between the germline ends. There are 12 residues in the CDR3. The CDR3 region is CASRLQVGEQFF. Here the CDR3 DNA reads TGTGCCAGCAGATTACAGGTGGGTGAGCAGTTCTTC.